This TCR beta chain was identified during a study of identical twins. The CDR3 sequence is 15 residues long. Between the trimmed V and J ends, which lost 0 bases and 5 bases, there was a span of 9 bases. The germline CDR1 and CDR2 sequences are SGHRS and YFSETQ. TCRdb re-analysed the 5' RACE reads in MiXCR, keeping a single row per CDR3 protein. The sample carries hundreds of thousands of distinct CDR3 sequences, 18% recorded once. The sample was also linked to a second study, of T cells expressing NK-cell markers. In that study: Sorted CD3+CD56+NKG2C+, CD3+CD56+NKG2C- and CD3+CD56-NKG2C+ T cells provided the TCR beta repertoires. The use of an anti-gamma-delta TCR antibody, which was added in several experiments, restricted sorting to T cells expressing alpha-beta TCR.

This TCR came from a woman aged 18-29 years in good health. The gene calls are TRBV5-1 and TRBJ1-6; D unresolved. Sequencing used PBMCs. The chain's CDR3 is CASSLAEIDNSPLHF. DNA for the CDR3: TGCGCCAGCAGCTTGGCCGAGATAGATAATTCACCCCTCCACTTT.